This T cell receptor beta chain was sequenced in a study of OX40 agonist ivuxolimab in advanced cancers. As for the study more broadly: Ivuxolimab was an agonistic, fully human IgG2 monoclonal antibody directed against OX40 (CD134), a costimulatory receptor. Intravenous ivuxolimab was administered to patients every 2 weeks at six dose levels: 0.01, 0.1, 0.3, 1.5, 3 and 10 mg/kg. Of the 50 to 55 dose-escalation patients, hepatocellular carcinoma was present in about 20, melanoma in around 15, renal cell carcinoma in 9 and head and neck cancer in 9. The dose-escalation cohort was about 86% male with a mean age of roughly 62 years, ranging from roughly 23 to 79. Prior anti-PD-1, anti-PD-L1 or anti-CTLA-4 therapy was permitted, and 35% to 40% of dose-escalation patients had received checkpoint inhibitors. Partial responses were achieved by three dose-escalation patients, of whom one had hepatocellular carcinoma and two had cutaneous melanoma. The purpose of peripheral TCRbeta sequencing was to test whether ivuxolimab changed TCR sequence diversity and led to clonal T-cell expansion. The paper covers the monotherapy dose-escalation part of the phase I ivuxolimab trial, which included N = 52 patients. Overall results and qualifications from the work: At doses of 0.1 to 3.0 mg/kg, clonal expansion of both CD4+ and CD8+ T cells in blood was seen between baseline and week 6. Which antigens the clonally expanded peripheral T cells were specific for was not determined. Low levels of normalized T-cell clonal expansion were also shown by some nonresponding patients. After ivuxolimab, more expanded clones were found on average in CD8+ T cells than in CD4+ T cells. In partial responders in the 0.1-3.0 mg/kg groups, normalized peripheral clonal expansion was found to be among the lowest, especially among CD8+ T cells.

From the cysteine through the phenylalanine, the CDR3 covers 16 amino acids. This entry keeps only the CDR3 DNA: 48 bases, framed from base 1. Genomic DNA was extracted from sorted cells for sequencing of the TCRbeta CDR3 region. The immunoSEQ Assay was used for sequencing of TCRbeta CDR3 regions. What TCRdb holds here is the immuneACCESS table cut down to in-frame rearrangements. Part of the clones is not present; checked against another copy, under half of the missing clones reflect an unresolved V gene, and the others are unexplained. The sample table records some 66,000 clones; around 87% of these occur just once. Of the sample, 0.3% to 0.4% is held by the ten largest clones. Points on this clone: Its antigen specificity is not known. Base-call qualities are not available, and no considerably larger clone is one nucleotide away.

The trial excluded patients who had a history of autoimmune disease or were on systemic immunosuppression. Peripheral blood for TCR sequencing was collected from all dose cohorts at baseline, on cycle 4 day 1, and on cycle 7 day 1. The samples were taken from a phase I, first-in-human, multicenter, open-label dose-escalation trial of ivuxolimab. Adults with locally advanced or metastatic melanoma, renal cell carcinoma, hepatocellular carcinoma or head and neck squamous cell carcinoma were enrolled in the trial. Before TCR sequencing, CD4+ and CD8+ T cells were separately sorted from peripheral blood.

The source material was CD4+ or CD8+ T cells sorted from blood, sampled in a trial of the OX40 agonist ivuxolimab. The rearrangement joined TRBV21-1 to TRBJ1-1; TRBD1, as called in the table, went unchecked against the DNA. TRBV21-1 is classified as a pseudogene. The TCR originated in an adult with an advanced solid tumor such as melanoma, head and neck, liver or kidney cancer. The CDR3 protein is CASSTPPLSLNTEAFF. The DNA reads as follows: TGTGCCAGCAGCACCCCGCCGCTCAGTTTGAACACTGAAGCTTTCTTT.